This T cell receptor beta chain stems from a study of T cell repertoires in cytomegalovirus infection. Note on this clonotype: Its matching antigen is unknown.

TCRdb recomputed calls from the reads with MiXCR, one row per CDR3 protein. The repertoire consists of about a million distinct CDR3 sequences, with around 30% occurring once and the leading ten covering around 15%. Per the germline V gene, CDR1 is MNHEY and CDR2 is SVGAGI. This CDR3 comprises 14 residues. The V gene lost 2 bases and the J gene lost 3 bases, with 10 bases spanning the gap. The sequence came from a human donor in good health (CMV status not recorded). Some clones in this sample may be carry-over from other donors' samples. This sample comprised cultured CD8+ T cells from PBMCs, obtained from culture after CMV antigen stimulation. The chain links TRBV6-5 to TRBJ1-1; possibly TRBD1 for D (6 bases). The CDR3 protein is CASSYVGADTEAFF. CDR3 bases: TGTGCCAGCAGTTACGTGGGGGCGGACACTGAAGCTTTCTTT.